This TCR beta chain is from a study of blood T cell repertoires in COVID-19. The germline gives CDR1 MNHNY, CDR2 SVGAGI (reference sequence). The CDR3 length is 14 residues. V lost 5 bases and J lost 3; bases outside the gene matches: 6. Original analysis: Using reference gene primer amplification, nucleated cell counts were estimated. The method was immunoSEQ multiplex PCR; TCRdb's version includes in-frame clones alone and lacks a portion of them. That table is the source of V, J and clone size, and D and trimming were worked out from the DNA. The sample holds some 150,000 clones; about 87% are singletons and the top ten take nearly 0.95%.

Source material: peripheral blood. The sequence was obtained from a woman between 45 and 65 years old with acute or convalescent COVID-19. V and J are TRBV6-6 and TRBJ2-7; 8 nucleotides line up with TRBD1. The CDR3 region is CASSDRTGFYEQYF. The CDR3 bases are TGTGCCAGCAGTGATCGGACAGGGTTCTACGAGCAGTACTTC.